This TCR beta chain was identified during a study of OX40 agonist ivuxolimab in advanced cancers. Study summary: Mean age approximately 55 years, range roughly 20 to 85; about 85% male.

Here immunoSEQ multiplex PCR was the method, and the copy in TCRdb shows in-frame clones only, minus some. Among about 26,000 clones listed, 75% to 80% were seen once. A single count supports this clone. The sample contains more than one DNA sequence encoding this CDR3. The CDR3 is 14 residues long. Trimming took off 5 bases at V and 1 base at J, with 10 bases between the two ends. Germline CDR1 reads SGHTA; CDR2 reads FQGTGA. Sequencing was performed on CD4+ or CD8+ T cells sorted from blood, taken in a trial of the OX40 agonist ivuxolimab. V is TRBV7-3 and J is TRBJ2-3; D not certain. The receptor was derived from an adult with an advanced solid tumor such as melanoma, head and neck, liver or kidney cancer. The CDR3 protein is CASSPLGGTDTQYF. As DNA, the CDR3 is TGTGCCAGCAGCCCCCTCGGCGGCACAGATACGCAGTATTTT. The full variable domain, rest sourced from reference TRBV7-3 and TRBJ2-3, is GAGVSQTPSNKVTEKGKYVELRCDPISGHTALYWYRQSLGQGPEFLIYFQGTGAADDSGLPNDRFFAVRPEGSVSTLKIQRTERGDSAVYLCASSPLGGTDTQYFGPGTRLTVL.